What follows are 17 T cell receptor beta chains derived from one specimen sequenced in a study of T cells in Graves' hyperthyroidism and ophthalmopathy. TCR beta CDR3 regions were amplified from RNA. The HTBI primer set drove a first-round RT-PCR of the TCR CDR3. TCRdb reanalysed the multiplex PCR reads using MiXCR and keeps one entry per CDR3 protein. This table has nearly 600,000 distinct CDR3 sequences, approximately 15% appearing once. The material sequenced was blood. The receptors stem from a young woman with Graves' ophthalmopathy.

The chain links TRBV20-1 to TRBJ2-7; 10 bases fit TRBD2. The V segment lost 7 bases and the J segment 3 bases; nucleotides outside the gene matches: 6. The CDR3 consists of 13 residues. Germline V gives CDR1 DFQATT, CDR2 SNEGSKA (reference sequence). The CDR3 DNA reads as TGCAGTGGTCAGGCTAGCGGGAGCTACGAGCAGTACTTC. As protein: CSGQASGSYEQYF.

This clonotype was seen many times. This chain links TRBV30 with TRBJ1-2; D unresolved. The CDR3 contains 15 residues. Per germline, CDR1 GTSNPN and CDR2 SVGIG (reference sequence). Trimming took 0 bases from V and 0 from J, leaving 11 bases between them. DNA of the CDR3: TGTGCCTGGAGTGTACCTAACCGATCTAACTATGGCTACACCTTC. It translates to CAWSVPNRSNYGYTF.

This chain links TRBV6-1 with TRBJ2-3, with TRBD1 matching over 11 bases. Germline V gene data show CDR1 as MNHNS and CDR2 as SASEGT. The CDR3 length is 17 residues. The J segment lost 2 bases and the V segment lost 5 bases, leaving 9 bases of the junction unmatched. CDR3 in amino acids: CASSRYRDRGSTDTQYF. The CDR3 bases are TGTGCCAGCAGTCGATATCGGGACAGGGGGTCCACAGATACGCAGTATTTT.

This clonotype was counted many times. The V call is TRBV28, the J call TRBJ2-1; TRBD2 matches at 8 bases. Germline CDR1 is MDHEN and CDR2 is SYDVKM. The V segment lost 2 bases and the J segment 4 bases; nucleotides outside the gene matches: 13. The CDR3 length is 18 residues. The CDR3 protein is CASSLGPKRGRKYNEQFF. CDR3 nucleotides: TGTGCCAGCAGTTTAGGGCCAAAGCGCGGGAGGAAGTACAATGAGCAGTTCTTC.

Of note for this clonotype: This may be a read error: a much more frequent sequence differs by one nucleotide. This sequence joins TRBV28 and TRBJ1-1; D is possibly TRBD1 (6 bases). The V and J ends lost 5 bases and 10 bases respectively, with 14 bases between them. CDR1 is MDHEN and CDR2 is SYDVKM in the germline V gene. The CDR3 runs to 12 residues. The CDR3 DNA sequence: TGTGCCAGCAGTCAACGGGGGGCCCTAGCTTTCTTT. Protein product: CASSQRGALAFF.

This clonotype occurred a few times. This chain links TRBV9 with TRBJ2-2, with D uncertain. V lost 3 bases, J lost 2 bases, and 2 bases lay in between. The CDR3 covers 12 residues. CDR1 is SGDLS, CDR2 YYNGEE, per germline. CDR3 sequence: CASSENTGELFF. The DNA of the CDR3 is TGTGCCAGCAGCGAAAACACCGGGGAGCTGTTTTTT.

CDR3 DNA sequence: TGTGCCAGCAGTCAATTGCCGGGACTAGCGAGCTCTAGCACAGATACGCAGTATTTT. Translation gives CASSQLPGLASSSTDTQYF. The V and J genes are TRBV6-2 or TRBV6-3 and TRBJ2-3; 10 nucleotides match TRBD2. Germline V gives CDR1 MNHEY, CDR2 SVGEGT. This CDR3 has 19 residues. J was trimmed by 0 bases and V by 5 bases; bases with no gene match: 14.

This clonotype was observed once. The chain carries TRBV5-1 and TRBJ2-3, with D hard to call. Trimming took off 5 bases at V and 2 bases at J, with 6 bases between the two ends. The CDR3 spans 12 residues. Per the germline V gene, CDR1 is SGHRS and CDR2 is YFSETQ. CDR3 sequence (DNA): TGCGCCAGCAGTGACCTCACAGATACGCAGTATTTT. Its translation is CASSDLTDTQYF.

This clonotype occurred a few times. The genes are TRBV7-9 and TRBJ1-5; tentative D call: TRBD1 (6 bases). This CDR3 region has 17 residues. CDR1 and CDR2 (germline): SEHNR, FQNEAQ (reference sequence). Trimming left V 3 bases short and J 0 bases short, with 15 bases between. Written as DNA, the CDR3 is TGTGCCAGCAGCTTCCAGGGGTCTACGGATAGCAATCAGCCCCAGCATTTT. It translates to CASSFQGSTDSNQPQHF.

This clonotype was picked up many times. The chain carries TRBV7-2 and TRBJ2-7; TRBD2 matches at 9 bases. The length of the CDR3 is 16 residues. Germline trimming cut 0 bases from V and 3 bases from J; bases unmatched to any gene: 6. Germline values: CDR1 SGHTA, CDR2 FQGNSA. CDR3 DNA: TGTGCCAGCAGCTTAGCGTCTACTAGCGGGCTCTACGAGCAGTACTTC. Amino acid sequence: CASSLASTSGLYEQYF.

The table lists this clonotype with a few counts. CDR3 region: CASSLGPEGEGVYEQYF. The CDR3 DNA reads TGTGCCAGCAGCTTAGGGCCGGAAGGAGAGGGAGTCTACGAGCAGTACTTC. The V gene is TRBV7-9, the J gene TRBJ2-7; the D gene is possibly TRBD2 (5 bases). Trimming left V 1 base short and J 3 bases short, with 19 bases between. This CDR3 has 17 residues. Germline CDR1 is SEHNR and CDR2 is FQNEAQ (reference sequence).

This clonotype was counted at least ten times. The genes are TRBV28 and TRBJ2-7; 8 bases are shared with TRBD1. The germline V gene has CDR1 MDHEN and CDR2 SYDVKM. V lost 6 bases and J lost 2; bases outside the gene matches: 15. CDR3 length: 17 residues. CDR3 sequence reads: CASSLFPRGRGTYEQYF. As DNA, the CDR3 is TGTGCCAGCAGCCTCTTCCCCAGGGGGCGCGGGACCTACGAGCAGTACTTC.

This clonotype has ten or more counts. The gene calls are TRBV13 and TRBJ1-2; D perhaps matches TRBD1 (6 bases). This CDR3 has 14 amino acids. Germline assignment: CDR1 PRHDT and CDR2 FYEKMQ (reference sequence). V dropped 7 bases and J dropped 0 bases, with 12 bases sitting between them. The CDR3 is CASTLGAANYGYTF. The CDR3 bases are TGTGCCAGCACCCTGGGGGCTGCTAACTATGGCTACACCTTC.

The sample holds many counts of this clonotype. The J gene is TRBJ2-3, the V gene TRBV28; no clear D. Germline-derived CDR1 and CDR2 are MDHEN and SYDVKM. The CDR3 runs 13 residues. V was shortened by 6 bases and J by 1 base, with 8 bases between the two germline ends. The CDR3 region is CASSAPGTDTQYF. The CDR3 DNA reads TGTGCCAGCAGCGCCCCTGGCACAGATACGCAGTATTTT.

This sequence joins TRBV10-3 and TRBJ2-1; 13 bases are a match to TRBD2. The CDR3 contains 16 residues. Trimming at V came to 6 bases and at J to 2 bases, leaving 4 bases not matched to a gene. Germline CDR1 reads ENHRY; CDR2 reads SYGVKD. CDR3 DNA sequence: TGTGCCATCAGGGATACTAGCGGGAGGGCCTACAATGAGCAGTTCTTC. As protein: CAIRDTSGRAYNEQFF.

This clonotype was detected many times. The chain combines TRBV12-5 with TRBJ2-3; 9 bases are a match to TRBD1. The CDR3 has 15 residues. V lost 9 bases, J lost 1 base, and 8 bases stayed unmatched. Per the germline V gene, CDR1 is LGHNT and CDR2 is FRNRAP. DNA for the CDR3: TGTGCTAGCCAGGGGGGACAGGGTGGCACAGATACGCAGTATTTT. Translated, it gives CASQGGQGGTDTQYF.

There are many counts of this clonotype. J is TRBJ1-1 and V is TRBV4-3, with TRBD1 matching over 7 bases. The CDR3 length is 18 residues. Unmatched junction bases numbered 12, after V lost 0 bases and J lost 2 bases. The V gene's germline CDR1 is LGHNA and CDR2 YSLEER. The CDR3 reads CASSQEEVGTAPNTEAFF. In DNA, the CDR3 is TGCGCCAGCAGCCAAGAAGAAGTGGGGACAGCGCCAAACACTGAAGCTTTCTTT.